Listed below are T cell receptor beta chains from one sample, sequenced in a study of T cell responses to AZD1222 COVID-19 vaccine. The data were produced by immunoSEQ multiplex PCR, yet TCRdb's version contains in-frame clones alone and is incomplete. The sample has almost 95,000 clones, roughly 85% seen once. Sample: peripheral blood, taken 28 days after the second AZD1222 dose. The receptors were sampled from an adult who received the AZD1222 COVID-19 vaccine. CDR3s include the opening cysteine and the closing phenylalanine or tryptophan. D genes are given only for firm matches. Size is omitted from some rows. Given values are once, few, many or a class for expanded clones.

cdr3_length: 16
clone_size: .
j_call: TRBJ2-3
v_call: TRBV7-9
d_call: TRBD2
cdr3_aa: CASSRTGLAGADTQYF
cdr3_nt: TGTGCCAGCAGCCGGACGGGACTAGCGGGAGCAGATACGCAGTATTTT

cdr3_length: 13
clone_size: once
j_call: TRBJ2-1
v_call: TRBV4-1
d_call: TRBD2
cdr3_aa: CASSPGTSNEQFF
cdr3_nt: TGCGCCAGCAGCCCCGGGACTAGCAATGAGCAGTTCTTC

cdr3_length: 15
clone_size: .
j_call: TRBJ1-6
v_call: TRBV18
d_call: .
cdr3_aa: CASSPRQGRNSPLHF
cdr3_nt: TGTGCCAGCTCACCACGGCAGGGGCGCAATTCACCCCTCCACTTT

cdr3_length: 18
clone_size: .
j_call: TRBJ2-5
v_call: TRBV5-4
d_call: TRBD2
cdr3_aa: CASSLALASGGPQETQYF
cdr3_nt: TGTGCCAGCAGCTTGGCCCTTGCTAGCGGGGGCCCCCAAGAGACCCAGTACTTC

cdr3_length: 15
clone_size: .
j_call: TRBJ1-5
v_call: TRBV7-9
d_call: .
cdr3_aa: CASSDVRGGNQPQHF
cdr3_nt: TGTGCCAGCAGCGATGTCAGGGGAGGCAATCAGCCCCAGCATTTT

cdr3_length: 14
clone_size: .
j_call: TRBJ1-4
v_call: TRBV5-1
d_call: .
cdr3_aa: CASSLFGAGEKLFF
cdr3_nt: TGCGCCAGCAGCTTGTTTGGGGCCGGTGAAAAACTGTTTTTT

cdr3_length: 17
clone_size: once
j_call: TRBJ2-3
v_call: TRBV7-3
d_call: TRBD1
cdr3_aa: CASSLTPTGTGTDTQYF
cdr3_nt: TGTGCCAGCAGCTTAACGCCGACAGGGACCGGCACAGATACGCAGTATTTT

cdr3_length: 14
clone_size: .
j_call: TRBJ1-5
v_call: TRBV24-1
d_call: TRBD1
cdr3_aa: CATSFGEGARPQHF
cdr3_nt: TGTGCCACCAGTTTCGGGGAGGGGGCGAGGCCCCAGCATTTT

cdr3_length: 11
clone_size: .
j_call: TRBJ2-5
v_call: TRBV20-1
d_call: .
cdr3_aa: CSGPLLETQYF
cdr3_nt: TGCAGTGGGCCCCTCTTGGAGACCCAGTACTTC

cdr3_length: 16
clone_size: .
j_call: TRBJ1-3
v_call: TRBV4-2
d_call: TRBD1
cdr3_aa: CASSQGGTGKGNTIYF
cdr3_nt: TGTGCCAGCAGCCAGGGAGGGACAGGGAAGGGAAACACCATATATTTT

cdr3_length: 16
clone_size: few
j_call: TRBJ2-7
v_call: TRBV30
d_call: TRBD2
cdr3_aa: CAWSVIGGRVSYEQYF
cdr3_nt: TGTGCCTGGAGTGTAATCGGAGGGAGGGTCTCCTACGAGCAGTACTTC

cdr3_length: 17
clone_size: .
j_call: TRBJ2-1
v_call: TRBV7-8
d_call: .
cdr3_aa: CASSLRRVGDSYNEQFF
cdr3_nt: TGTGCCAGCAGCTTAAGAAGGGTAGGGGATTCCTACAATGAGCAGTTCTTC

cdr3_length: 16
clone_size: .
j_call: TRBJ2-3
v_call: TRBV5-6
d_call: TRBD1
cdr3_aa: CASSLEGQGFTDTQYF
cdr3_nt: TGTGCCAGCAGCTTGGAGGGACAGGGGTTCACAGATACGCAGTATTTT

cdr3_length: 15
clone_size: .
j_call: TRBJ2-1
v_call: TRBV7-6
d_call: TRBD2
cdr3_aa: CASSFEREMYNEQFF
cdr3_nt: TGTGCCAGCAGCTTCGAGCGGGAGATGTACAATGAGCAGTTCTTC

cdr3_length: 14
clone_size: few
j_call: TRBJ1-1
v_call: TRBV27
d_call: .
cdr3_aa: CASNTLRGNTEAFF
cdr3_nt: TGTGCCAGCAATACCCTAAGGGGGAACACTGAAGCTTTCTTT

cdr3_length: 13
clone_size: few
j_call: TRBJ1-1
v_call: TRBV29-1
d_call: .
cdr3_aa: CSVVRNWDTEAFF
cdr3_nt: TGCAGCGTTGTACGGAACTGGGACACTGAAGCTTTCTTT

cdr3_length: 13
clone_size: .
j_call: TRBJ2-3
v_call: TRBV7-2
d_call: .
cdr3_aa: CASSLVSTDTQYF
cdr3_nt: TGTGCCAGCAGCTTAGTGTCCACAGATACGCAGTATTTT

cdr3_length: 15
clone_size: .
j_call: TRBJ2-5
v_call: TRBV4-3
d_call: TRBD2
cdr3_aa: CASSQVAGSQETQYF
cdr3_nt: TGCGCCAGCAGCCAAGTAGCGGGATCCCAAGAGACCCAGTACTTC

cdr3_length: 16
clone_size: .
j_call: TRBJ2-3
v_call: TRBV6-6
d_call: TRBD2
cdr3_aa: CASSLQRGGRTDTQYF
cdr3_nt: TGTGCCAGCAGTCTCCAGCGGGGGGGCCGGACAGATACGCAGTATTTT

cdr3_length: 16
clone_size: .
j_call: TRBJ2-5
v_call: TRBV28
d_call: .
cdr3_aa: CASSLRSPRAQETQYF
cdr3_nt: TGTGCCAGCAGCCTCCGATCCCCGCGGGCCCAAGAGACCCAGTACTTC

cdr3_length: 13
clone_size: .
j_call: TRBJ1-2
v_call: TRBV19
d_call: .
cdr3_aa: CASNQGPKRGYTF
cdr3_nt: TGTGCCAGCAACCAGGGGCCTAAGCGGGGCTACACCTTC

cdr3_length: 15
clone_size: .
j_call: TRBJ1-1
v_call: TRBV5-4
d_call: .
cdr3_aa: CASSFGGNMNTEAFF
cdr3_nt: TGTGCCAGCAGCTTTGGTGGGAACATGAACACTGAAGCTTTCTTT

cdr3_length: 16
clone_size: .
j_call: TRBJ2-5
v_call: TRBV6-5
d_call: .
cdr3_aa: CASSYGADINQETQYF
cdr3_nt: TGTGCCAGCAGTTACGGGGCGGACATAAACCAAGAGACCCAGTACTTC

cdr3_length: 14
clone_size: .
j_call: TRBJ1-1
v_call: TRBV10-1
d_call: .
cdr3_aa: CASSDNSGVTEAFF
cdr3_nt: TGCGCCAGCAGTGATAACTCCGGGGTCACTGAAGCTTTCTTT

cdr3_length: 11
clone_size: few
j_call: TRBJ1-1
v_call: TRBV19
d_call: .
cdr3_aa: CASSRTAEAFF
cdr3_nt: TGTGCCAGTAGCCGGACAGCTGAAGCTTTCTTT

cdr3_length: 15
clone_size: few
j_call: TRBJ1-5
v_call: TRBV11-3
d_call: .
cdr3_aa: CASVPGSPWDQPQHF
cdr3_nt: TGTGCCAGCGTCCCGGGTTCTCCTTGGGATCAGCCCCAGCATTTT

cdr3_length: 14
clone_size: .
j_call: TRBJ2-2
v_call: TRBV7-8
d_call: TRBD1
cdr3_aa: CASSQRQGGGELFF
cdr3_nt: TGTGCCAGCAGCCAAAGACAGGGTGGCGGGGAGCTGTTTTTT

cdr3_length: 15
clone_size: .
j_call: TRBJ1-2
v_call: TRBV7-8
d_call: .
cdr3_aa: CASSPTAGVVYGYTF
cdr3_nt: TGTGCCAGCAGCCCAACGGCGGGGGTAGTCTATGGCTACACCTTC

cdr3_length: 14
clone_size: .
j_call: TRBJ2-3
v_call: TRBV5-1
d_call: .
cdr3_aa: CASSLVQSTDTQYF
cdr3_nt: TGCGCCAGCAGCTTGGTTCAGAGCACAGATACGCAGTATTTT

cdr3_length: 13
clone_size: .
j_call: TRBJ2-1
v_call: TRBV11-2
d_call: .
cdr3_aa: CASTPGPSWQKFF
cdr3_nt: TGTGCCAGCACCCCTGGGCCGTCCTGGCAGAAGTTCTTC

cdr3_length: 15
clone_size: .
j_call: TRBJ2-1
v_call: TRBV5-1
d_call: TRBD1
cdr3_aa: CASRKQGTANNEQFF
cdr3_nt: TGCGCCAGCAGAAAGCAAGGGACAGCTAACAATGAGCAGTTCTTC

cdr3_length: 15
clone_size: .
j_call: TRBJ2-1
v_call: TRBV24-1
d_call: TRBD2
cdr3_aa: CATSDRTSGEDEQFF
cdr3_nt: TGTGCCACCAGTGACCGGACTAGCGGGGAGGATGAGCAGTTCTTC

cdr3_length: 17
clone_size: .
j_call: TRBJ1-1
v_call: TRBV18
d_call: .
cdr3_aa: CASSPTMLGGRDTEAFF
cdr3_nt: TGTGCCAGCTCACCGACCATGTTAGGGGGGCGGGACACTGAAGCTTTCTTT

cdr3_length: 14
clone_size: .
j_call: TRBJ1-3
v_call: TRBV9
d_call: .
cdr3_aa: CASSVDGSGNTIYF
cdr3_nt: TGTGCCAGCAGCGTAGATGGAAGTGGAAACACCATATATTTT

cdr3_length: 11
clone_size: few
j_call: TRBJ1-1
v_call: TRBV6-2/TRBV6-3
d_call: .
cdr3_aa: CASSLPGRAFF
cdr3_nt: TGTGCCAGCAGCTTACCCGGCCGAGCTTTCTTT

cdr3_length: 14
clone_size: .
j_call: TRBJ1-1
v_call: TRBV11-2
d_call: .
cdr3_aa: CASSLMDSRAEAFF
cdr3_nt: TGTGCCAGCAGCTTAATGGACTCGCGGGCTGAAGCTTTCTTT